This TCR beta chain was documented in a study of blood T cell repertoires in COVID-19. Looking at the study overall: Sites in the United States, Italy and Spain provided acute and convalescent COVID-19 samples. T cells, B-cell-depleted T cells, or PBMCs supplied cDNA or gDNA.

In the original workflow: Nucleated cell number was recorded as an estimate derived from reference gene primer amplification. The data were produced by immunoSEQ multiplex PCR, yet TCRdb's version contains in-frame clones alone and is incomplete. V and J calls and clone size are those listed in that table; D and trimming were worked out from the DNA. The sample contains about 91,000 clones, 87% of which appear only once. Trimming took off 3 bases at V and 7 bases at J, with 13 bases between the two ends. CDR3 length: 14 residues. Germline values: CDR1 LGHNA, CDR2 YNFKEQ. The sequenced sample was peripheral blood. This receptor was taken from a man between 65 and 85 years old with acute or convalescent COVID-19. This rearrangement joins TRBV4-2 to TRBJ2-1, with a tentative D call TRBD2 (5 bases). As DNA, the CDR3 is TGTGCCAGCAGCCAGAGCGGACGGGCAAATGAGCAGTTCTTC. This sequence encodes CASSQSGRANEQFF.